The entry below describes one TCR beta chain. The sample originates from a study of blood T cell repertoires in COVID-19. Measured with immunoSEQ multiplex PCR; TCRdb has only the in-frame clones, and not every one. The sample yields 150,000 to 200,000 clones, around 80% seen once. This CDR3 is 16 amino acids long. V lost 4 bases to trimming and J lost 4 bases; unmatched junction nucleotides: 7. In germline, CDR1 is SGDLS, CDR2 YYNGEE. Sample: PBMCs or T cells enriched from blood (not recorded which). The rearrangement joins TRBV9 to TRBJ2-1, with 11 bases aligning to TRBD1. The receptor comes from a man aged 45-65 years who had recovered from COVID-19. CDR3 loop: CASSPRDRGGYNEQFF. CDR3 nucleotides: TGTGCCAGCAGCCCCCGGGACAGGGGGGGATACAATGAGCAGTTCTTC.